These 7 T cell receptor beta chains originate from one sample sequenced in a study of T cell repertoires in cytomegalovirus infection. TCRdb recomputed calls from the reads with MiXCR, one row per CDR3 protein. Here the sample spans fewer than 250,000 distinct CDR3 sequences, approximately 24% being singletons. The specimen was CD8+ T cells from PBMCs. The receptors shown here come from a human donor in good health (CMV status not recorded). Some clones in this sample may be carry-over from other donors' samples.

This clonotype has ten or more counts. The chain links TRBV7-2 to TRBJ2-1, with D possibly being TRBD1 (6 bases). Trimming removed 3 bases from V and 9 bases from J, with 9 bases in between. The CDR3 has 12 amino acids. Germline CDR1 SGHTA, CDR2 FQGNSA. CDR3 protein: CASSLGASEQFF. CDR3 bases: TGTGCCAGCAGCTTGGGGGCAAGTGAGCAGTTCTTC.

This clonotype was detected many times. The genes are TRBV5-4 and TRBJ2-4; D not resolved. The CDR3 has 13 residues. The germline CDR1 and CDR2 sequences are SGHNT and YYREEE (reference sequence). Trimming left V 4 bases short and J 2 bases short, with 7 bases between. CDR3 region: CASSPETKNIQYF. In nucleotides, the CDR3 is TGTGCCAGCAGCCCGGAGACCAAAAACATTCAGTACTTC.

This clonotype was counted at least ten times. The chain recombines TRBV12-3 or TRBV12-4 with TRBJ2-2, with 12 nucleotides matching TRBD2. The V segment lost 7 bases and the J segment 4 bases; nucleotides outside the gene matches: 10. The CDR3 is 17 residues long. CDR3 in DNA: TGTGCCAGCACCCGGGCTAGCGGGGGGGATGGCACCGGGGAGCTGTTTTTT. This codes for CASTRASGGDGTGELFF.

This clonotype occurred a few times. The chain couples TRBV28 to TRBJ1-1, with a weak D call TRBD1 (6 bases). Trimming stripped 1 base from V and 1 base from J, with 19 bases between. CDR3 length: 18 residues. Germline CDR1 is MDHEN and CDR2 is SYDVKM. The CDR3 loop reads CASSLYVWLAGENTEAFF. Here the CDR3 DNA reads TGTGCCAGCAGTTTATATGTTTGGTTGGCAGGGGAGAACACTGAAGCTTTCTTT.

The rearrangement links TRBV28 to TRBJ1-1; D is uncertain. There are 13 residues in the CDR3. Germline V gene data show CDR1 as MDHEN and CDR2 as SYDVKM. V was clipped by 6 bases and J by 5 bases, with 13 bases between them. The CDR3 nucleotides read TGTGCCAGCAGAAGACGGGTGGGGACTGAAGCTTTCTTT. Translating it yields CASRRRVGTEAFF.

This clonotype was counted between two and nine times. V usage is TRBV7-9 and J usage is TRBJ1-2; D is ambiguous. Trimming cost V 7 bases and J 4 bases, with 13 bases left between them. The CDR3 covers 13 residues. The germline V gene has CDR1 SEHNR and CDR2 FQNEAQ (reference sequence). This CDR3 is CASILPPFYGYTF. CDR3 DNA: TGTGCCAGCATCCTACCCCCATTCTATGGCTACACCTTC. Full variable domain (remainder filled in from reference TRBV7-9 and TRBJ1-2): DTGVSQNPRHKITKRGQNVTFRCDPISEHNRLYWYRQTLGQGPEFLTYFQNEAQLEKSRLLSDRFSAERPKGSFSTLEIQRTEQGDSAMYLCASILPPFYGYTFGSGTRLTVV.

This clonotype was seen just once. This chain links TRBV29-1 with TRBJ2-7, with TRBD1 matching over 10 bases. The CDR3 spans 13 residues. J was trimmed by 2 bases and V by 6 bases; bases with no gene match: 4. Germline values: CDR1 SQVTM, CDR2 ANQGSEA. As DNA, the CDR3 is TGCAGCGTCGGGACAGGGGCCACCTACGAGCAGTACTTC. It codes for CSVGTGATYEQYF.